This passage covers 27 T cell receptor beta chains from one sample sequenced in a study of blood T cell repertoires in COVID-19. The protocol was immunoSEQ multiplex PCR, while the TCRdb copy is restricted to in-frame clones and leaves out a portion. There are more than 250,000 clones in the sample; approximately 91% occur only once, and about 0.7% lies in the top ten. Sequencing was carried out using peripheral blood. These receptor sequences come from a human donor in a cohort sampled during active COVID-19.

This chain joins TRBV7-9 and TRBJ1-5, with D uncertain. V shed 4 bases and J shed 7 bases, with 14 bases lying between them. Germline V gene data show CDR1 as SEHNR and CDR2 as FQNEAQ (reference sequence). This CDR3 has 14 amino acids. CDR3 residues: CASSSPGELQPQHF. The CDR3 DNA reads TGTGCCAGCAGCTCTCCGGGTGAACTCCAGCCCCAGCATTTT. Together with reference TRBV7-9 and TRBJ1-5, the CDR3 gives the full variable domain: DTGVSQNPRHKITKRGQNVTFRCDPISEHNRLYWYRQTLGQGPEFLTYFQNEAQLEKSRLLSDRFSAERPKGSFSTLEIQRTEQGDSAMYLCASSSPGELQPQHFGDGTRLSIL.

As DNA, the CDR3 is TGTGCCTGGAGTTCGACCCTTACGGGTAGCTCCTACGAGCAGTACTTC. Translation: CAWSSTLTGSSYEQYF. The chain uses TRBV30 and TRBJ2-7; no clear D. This CDR3 contains 16 residues. V was trimmed by 2 bases and J by 0 bases, leaving 17 bases between them. The V gene's germline CDR1 is GTSNPN and CDR2 SVGIG (reference sequence).

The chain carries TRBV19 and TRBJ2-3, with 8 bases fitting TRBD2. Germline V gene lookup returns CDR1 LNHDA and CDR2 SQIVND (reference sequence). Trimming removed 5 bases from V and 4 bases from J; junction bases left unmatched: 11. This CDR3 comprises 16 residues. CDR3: CASSQGSGVGADTQYF. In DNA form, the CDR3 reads TGTGCCAGTAGTCAGGGTAGCGGGGTAGGAGCAGATACGCAGTATTTT.

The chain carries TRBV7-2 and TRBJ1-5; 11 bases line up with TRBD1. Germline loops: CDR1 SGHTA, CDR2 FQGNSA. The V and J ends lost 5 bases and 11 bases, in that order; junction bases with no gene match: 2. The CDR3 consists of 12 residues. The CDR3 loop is CASSMGQGAQHF. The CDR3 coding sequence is TGTGCCAGCAGCATGGGACAGGGGGCCCAGCATTTT.

CDR3: CASSGTSGGESSYEQYF. The CDR3 DNA is TGTGCCAGCAGCGGGACTAGCGGGGGGGAGAGCTCCTACGAGCAGTACTTC. V gene TRBV7-2 combines with J gene TRBJ2-7, with TRBD2 identical over 16 bases. The trim removed 5 bases at V and 0 bases at J, leaving 4 bases unmatched. Germline values: CDR1 SGHTA, CDR2 FQGNSA. The CDR3 totals 17 residues.

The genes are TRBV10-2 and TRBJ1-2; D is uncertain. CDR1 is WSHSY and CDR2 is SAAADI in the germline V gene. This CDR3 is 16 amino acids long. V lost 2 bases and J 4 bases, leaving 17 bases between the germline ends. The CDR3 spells CASSETTGISSYGYTF. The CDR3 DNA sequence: TGCGCCAGCAGTGAGACGACCGGGATTTCCAGCTATGGCTACACCTTC.

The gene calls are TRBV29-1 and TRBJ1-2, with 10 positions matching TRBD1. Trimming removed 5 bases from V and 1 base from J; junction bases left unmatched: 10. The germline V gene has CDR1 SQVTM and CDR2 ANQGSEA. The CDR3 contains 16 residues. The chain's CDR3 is CSVFRQGADYNYGYTF. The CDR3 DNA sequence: TGCAGCGTTTTCCGACAGGGGGCGGACTATAACTATGGCTACACCTTC.

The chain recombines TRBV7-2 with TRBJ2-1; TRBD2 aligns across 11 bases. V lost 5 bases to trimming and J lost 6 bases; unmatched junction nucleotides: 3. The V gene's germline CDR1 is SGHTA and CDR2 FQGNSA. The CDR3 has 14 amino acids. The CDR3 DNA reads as TGTGCCAGCAGCATTGGGACTAGCGGCAATGAGCAGTTCTTC. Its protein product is CASSIGTSGNEQFF.

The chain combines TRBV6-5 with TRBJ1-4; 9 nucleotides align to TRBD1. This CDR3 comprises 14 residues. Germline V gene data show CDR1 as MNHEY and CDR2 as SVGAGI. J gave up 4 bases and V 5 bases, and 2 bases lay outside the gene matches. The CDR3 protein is CASSTGGFNEKLFF. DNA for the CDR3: TGTGCCAGCAGTACAGGGGGCTTTAATGAAAAACTGTTTTTT.

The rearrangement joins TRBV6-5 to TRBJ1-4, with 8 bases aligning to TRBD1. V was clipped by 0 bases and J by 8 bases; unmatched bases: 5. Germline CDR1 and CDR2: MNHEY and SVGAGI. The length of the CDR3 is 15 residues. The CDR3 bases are TGTGCCAGCAGTTACTCCCCAGGGACAGGAGAAAAACTGTTTTTT. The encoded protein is CASSYSPGTGEKLFF.

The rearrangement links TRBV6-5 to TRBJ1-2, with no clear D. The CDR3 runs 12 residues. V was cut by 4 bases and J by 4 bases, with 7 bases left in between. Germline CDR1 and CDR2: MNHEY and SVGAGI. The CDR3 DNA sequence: TGTGCCAGCAGTTGGGAGGGCTATGGCTACACCTTC. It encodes CASSWEGYGYTF.

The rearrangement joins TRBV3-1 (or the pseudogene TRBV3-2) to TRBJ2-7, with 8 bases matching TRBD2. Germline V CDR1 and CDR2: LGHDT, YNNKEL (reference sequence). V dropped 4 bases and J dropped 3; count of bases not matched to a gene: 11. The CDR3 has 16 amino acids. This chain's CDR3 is CASSPTRWRGDYEQYF. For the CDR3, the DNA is TGTGCCAGCAGCCCTACAAGGTGGCGGGGGGACTACGAGCAGTACTTC.

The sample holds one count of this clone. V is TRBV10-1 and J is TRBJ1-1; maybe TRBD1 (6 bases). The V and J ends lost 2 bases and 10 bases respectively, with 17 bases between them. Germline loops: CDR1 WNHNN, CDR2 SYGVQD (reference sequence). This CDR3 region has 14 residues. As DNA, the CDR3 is TGCGCCAGCAGTGAGCAGGGGCAGGGGCTCGGAGCTTTCTTT. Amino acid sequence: CASSEQGQGLGAFF.

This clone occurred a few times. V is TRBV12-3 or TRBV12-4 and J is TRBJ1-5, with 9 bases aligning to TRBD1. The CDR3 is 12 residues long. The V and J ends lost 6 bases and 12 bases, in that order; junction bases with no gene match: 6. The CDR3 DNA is TGTGCCAGCAGCCTCGGGACAGGGCTCCAGCATTTT. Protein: CASSLGTGLQHF.

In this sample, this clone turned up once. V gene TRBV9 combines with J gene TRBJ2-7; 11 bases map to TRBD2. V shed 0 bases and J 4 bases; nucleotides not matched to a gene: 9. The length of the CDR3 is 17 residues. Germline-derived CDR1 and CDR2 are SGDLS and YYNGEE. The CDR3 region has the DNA TGTGCCAGCAGCGTAGGTTCCCTAGCGGGAGGATTATACGAGCAGTACTTC. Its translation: CASSVGSLAGGLYEQYF.

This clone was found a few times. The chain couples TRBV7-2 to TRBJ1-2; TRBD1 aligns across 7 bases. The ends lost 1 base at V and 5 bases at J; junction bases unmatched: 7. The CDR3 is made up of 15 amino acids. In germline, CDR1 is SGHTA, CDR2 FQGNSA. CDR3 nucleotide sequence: TGTGCCAGCAGCTTAGACAGGGGCGCAGCTTATGGCTACACCTTC. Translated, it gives CASSLDRGAAYGYTF.

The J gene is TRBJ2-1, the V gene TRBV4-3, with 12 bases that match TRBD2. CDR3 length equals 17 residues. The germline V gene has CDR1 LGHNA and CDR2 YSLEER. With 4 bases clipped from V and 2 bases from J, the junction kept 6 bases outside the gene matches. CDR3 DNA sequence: TGCGCCAGCAGCCGTAGGACTAGCGGGATAGCCTACAATGAGCAGTTCTTC. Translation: CASSRRTSGIAYNEQFF.

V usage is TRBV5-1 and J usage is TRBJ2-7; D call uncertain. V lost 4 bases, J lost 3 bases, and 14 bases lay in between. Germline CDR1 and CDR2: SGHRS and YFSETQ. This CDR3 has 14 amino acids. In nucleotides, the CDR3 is TGCGCCAGCAGCGTCTTTGGTGAGAGCTACGAGCAGTACTTC. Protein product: CASSVFGESYEQYF.

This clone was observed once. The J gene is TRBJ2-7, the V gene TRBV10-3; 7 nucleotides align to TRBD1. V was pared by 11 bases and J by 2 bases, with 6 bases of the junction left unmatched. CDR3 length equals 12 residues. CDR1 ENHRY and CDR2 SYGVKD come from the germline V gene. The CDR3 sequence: CAAQGIAYEQYF. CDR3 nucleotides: TGTGCCGCACAGGGGATCGCCTACGAGCAGTACTTC.

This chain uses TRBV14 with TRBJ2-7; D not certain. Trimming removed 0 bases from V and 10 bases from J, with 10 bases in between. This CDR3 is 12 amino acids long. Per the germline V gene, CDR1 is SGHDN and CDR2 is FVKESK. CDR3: CASSQDRLAQYF. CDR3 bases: TGTGCCAGCAGCCAAGATCGACTCGCCCAGTACTTC.

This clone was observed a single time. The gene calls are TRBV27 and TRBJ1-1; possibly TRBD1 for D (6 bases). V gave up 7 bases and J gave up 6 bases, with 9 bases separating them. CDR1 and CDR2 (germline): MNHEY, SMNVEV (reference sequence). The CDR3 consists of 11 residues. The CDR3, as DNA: TGTGCCAGCAACTGGGGGCCTGAAGCTTTCTTT. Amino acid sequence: CASNWGPEAFF.

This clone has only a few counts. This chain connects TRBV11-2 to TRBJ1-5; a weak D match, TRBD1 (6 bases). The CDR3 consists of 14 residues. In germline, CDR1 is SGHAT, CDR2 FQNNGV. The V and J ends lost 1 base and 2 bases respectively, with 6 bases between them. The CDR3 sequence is CASSLGTGNQPQHF. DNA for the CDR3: TGTGCCAGCAGCTTAGGGACAGGCAATCAGCCCCAGCATTTT.

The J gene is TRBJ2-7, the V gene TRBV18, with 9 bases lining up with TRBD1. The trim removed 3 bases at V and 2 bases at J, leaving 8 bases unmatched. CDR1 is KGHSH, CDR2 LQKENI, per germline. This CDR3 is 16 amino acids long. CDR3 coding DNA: TGTGCCAGCTCACCCCGAGACAGGGGGTCGACCTACGAGCAGTACTTC. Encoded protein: CASSPRDRGSTYEQYF.

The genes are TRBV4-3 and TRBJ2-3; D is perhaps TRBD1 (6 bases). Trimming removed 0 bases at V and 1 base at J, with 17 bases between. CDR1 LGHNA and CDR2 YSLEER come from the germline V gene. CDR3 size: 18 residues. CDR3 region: CASSQEGDRPRGTDTQYF. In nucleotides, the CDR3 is TGCGCCAGCAGCCAAGAAGGCGACAGGCCAAGGGGCACAGATACGCAGTATTTT.

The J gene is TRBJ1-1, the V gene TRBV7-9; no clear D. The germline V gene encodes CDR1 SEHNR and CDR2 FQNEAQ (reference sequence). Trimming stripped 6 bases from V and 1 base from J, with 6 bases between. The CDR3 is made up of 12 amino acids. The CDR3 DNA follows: TGTGCCAGCAGTGCAGGGAACACTGAAGCTTTCTTT. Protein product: CASSAGNTEAFF.

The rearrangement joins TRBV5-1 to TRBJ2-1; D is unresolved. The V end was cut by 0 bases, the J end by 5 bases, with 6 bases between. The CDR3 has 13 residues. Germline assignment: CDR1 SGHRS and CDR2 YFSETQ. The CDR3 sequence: CASSLAQDNEQFF. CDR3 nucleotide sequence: TGCGCCAGCAGCTTGGCCCAGGACAATGAGCAGTTCTTC.

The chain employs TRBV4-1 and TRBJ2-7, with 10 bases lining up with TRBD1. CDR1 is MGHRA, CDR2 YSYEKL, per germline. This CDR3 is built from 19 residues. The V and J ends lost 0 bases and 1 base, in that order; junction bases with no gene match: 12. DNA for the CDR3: TGCGCCAGCAGCCAAGATCTTGAAGTCGGGACAGGGGTATCCTACGAGCAGTACTTC. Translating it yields CASSQDLEVGTGVSYEQYF.